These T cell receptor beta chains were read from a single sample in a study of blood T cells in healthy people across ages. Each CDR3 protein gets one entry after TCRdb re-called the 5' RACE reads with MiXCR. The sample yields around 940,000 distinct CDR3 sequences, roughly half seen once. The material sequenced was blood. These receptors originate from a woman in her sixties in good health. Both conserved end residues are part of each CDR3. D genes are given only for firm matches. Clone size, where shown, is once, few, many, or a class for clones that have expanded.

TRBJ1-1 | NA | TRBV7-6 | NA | CASSLVPGNPSSGTEAFF | TGTGCCAGCAGCTTAGTTCCGGGAAACCCAAGTAGTGGTACTGAAGCTTTCTTT
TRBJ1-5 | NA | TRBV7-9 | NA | CASSLNGPQHF | TGTGCCAGCAGCTTAAACGGGCCCCAGCATTTT
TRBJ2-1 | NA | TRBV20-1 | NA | CSGVAWNSYNEQFF | TGCAGTGGGGTGGCCTGGAACTCCTACAATGAGCAGTTCTTC
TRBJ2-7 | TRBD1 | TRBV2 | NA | CASTDRWIDEQYF | TGTGCCAGCACGGACAGGTGGATCGACGAGCAGTACTTC
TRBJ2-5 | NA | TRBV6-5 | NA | CASSDTTQGETQYF | TGTGCCAGCAGTGACACCACCCAGGGTGAGACCCAGTACTTC
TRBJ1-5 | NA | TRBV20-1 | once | CSARDNTFIGQPQHF | TGCAGTGCTAGAGATAACACCTTTATCGGACAGCCCCAGCATTTT
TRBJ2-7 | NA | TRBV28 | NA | CASKPPGRYEQYF | TGTGCCAGCAAGCCCCCGGGACGCTACGAGCAGTACTTC
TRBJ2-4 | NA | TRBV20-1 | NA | CSAVPTGNKNIQYF | TGCAGTGCTGTACCGACAGGAAACAAAAACATTCAGTACTTC
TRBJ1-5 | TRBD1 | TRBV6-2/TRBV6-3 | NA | CASRTDRGGSNQPQHF | TGTGCCAGCAGGACGGACAGGGGAGGGAGCAATCAGCCCCAGCATTTT
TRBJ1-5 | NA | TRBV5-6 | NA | CASSLRGNGNQPQHF | TGTGCCAGCAGCTTGCGAGGGAATGGCAATCAGCCCCAGCATTTT
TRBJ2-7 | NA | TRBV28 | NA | CASSLRRQTNYEQYF | TGTGCCAGCAGTTTAAGGAGGCAGACCAACTACGAGCAGTACTTC
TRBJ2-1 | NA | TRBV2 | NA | CASSETHRLAEGTNEQFF | TGTGCCAGCAGTGAAACACACCGCTTGGCGGAAGGCACCAATGAGCAGTTCTTC
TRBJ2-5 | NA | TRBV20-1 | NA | CSAREGSTGRETQYF | TGCAGTGCTAGAGAGGGGTCGACAGGCCGTGAGACCCAGTACTTC
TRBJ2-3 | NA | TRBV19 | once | CASSMGTPDTQYF | TGTGCCAGTAGTATGGGGACACCAGATACGCAGTATTTT
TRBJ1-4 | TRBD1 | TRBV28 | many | CASSSRGTGIEKLFF | TGTGCCAGCAGCTCCCGGGGGACAGGGATTGAAAAACTGTTTTTT
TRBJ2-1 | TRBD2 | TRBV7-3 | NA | CASSPRTSAYNEQFF | TGTGCCAGCAGCCCAAGGACTAGCGCCTACAATGAGCAGTTCTTC
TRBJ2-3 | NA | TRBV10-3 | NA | CAISESAAGPGGTDTQYF | TGTGCCATCAGTGAGTCGGCAGCAGGGCCAGGTGGCACAGATACGCAGTATTTT
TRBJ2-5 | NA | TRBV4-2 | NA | CASSQDLRRAGNEQYF | TGTGCCAGCAGCCAAGATCTGCGGAGGGCCGGTAATGAGCAGTACTTC
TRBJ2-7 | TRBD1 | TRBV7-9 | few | CASREAGTGQYEQYF | TGTGCCAGCAGGGAAGCCGGGACAGGACAGTACGAGCAGTACTTC
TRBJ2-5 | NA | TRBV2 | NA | CASSLLTGGQETQYF | TGTGCCAGCAGTCTTCTAACTGGGGGACAAGAGACCCAGTACTTC